The clone carrying this T cell receptor beta chain was detected once. Its antigen remains unknown. The ends were cut back, 1 base at V and 7 bases at J, with 11 bases in the middle. In germline, CDR1 is SEHNR, CDR2 FQNEAQ (reference sequence). CDR3 length: 14 amino acids. These data are taken from a study of human versus mouse CDR3 diversity and MHC coevolution. Overall study: Samples had between about 0.6 x 10^7 and 1.8 x 10^7 valid reads. Study-wide points: Human T cells underwent selection on several different MHC II alleles.

Clones were read by immunoSEQ multiplex PCR, and TCRdb kept only the in-frame ones, dropping some. The table has about 83,000 clones, approximately 90% seen once. The specimen sequenced was naive CD4+ T cells from blood. Subset described: CD45RO-negative CD62L-positive naive CD4 T cells. This clonotype was sampled from a person between 25 and 70 years old in good health. The chain recombines TRBV7-9 with TRBJ2-1, with D perhaps TRBD2 (6 bases). CDR3 residues: CASSLERRENEQFF. CDR3 nucleotides: TGTGCCAGCAGCTTAGAACGGCGGGAAAATGAGCAGTTCTTC.